This passage covers 28 T cell receptor beta chains from one sample sequenced in a study of response to subunit inactivated influenza vaccine. TCRdb passed the RT-PCR reads through MiXCR, listing each CDR3 protein once. The table has 550,000 to 600,000 distinct CDR3 sequences, roughly 12% seen once; the top ten hold 10% to 13%. Sample: PBMCs from blood, taken on the day of vaccination. These receptors were collected from a man in his fifties or sixties who received an inactivated influenza vaccine.

The chain carries TRBV7-2 and TRBJ2-2, with D maybe TRBD1 (6 bases). Trimming removed 1 base at V and 15 bases at J, with 15 bases between. Germline assignment: CDR1 SGHTA and CDR2 FQGNSA. The CDR3 loop spans 13 amino acids. In DNA, the CDR3 is TGTGCCAGCAGCTTAGGAGGGGGAATTGGGTTGTTTTTT. This translates into CASSLGGGIGLFF.

This clonotype was counted only a few times. DNA for the CDR3: TGTGCCAGCAGCTTAGAGGGGGGAGTCTATGGCTACACCTTC. Protein product: CASSLEGGVYGYTF. The chain joins TRBV7-9 to TRBJ1-2; possible D gene TRBD1, 6 bases. Trimming cost V 1 base and J 4 bases, with 10 bases left between them. CDR1 is SEHNR, CDR2 FQNEAQ, per germline (reference sequence). This CDR3 is built from 14 residues.

The chain has TRBV5-1 and TRBJ2-2; D is unresolved. V gave up 2 bases and J gave up 1 base, with 9 bases separating them. CDR1 is SGHRS and CDR2 is YFSETQ in the germline V gene. The length of the CDR3 is 15 residues. The CDR3 DNA follows: TGCGCCAGCAGCTTCGGGCCCAAGAACACCGGGGAGCTGTTTTTT. It specifies CASSFGPKNTGELFF.

This chain uses TRBV6-6 with TRBJ2-7; D gene ambiguous. This CDR3 is built from 12 residues. The V gene lost 11 bases and the J gene lost 1 base, with 12 bases spanning the gap. The germline CDR1 and CDR2 sequences are MNHNY and SVGAGI (reference sequence). CDR3: CAAGYISYEQYF. CDR3 nucleotides: TGTGCCGCCGGATATATTTCCTACGAGCAGTACTTC.

This clonotype occurred a few times. The rearrangement links TRBV10-3 to TRBJ1-1, with 7 bases that match TRBD1. Losses at the gene ends were 0 bases for V and 6 bases for J; bases not matched to a gene: 4. The length of the CDR3 is 14 residues. Per the germline V gene, CDR1 is ENHRY and CDR2 is SYGVKD. The CDR3 DNA is TGTGCCATCAGTGAGTCGACAGGGAGACCTGAAGCTTTCTTT. Amino acid sequence: CAISESTGRPEAFF.

This clonotype was seen a few times. This sequence joins TRBV4-1 and TRBJ2-5; D is uncertain. Germline lookup yields CDR1 MGHRA and CDR2 YSYEKL. Trimming removed 3 bases from V and 7 bases from J, with 9 bases in between. This CDR3 has 12 amino acids. DNA of the CDR3: TGCGCCAGCAGCCACCCGTCGTTGACCCAGTACTTC. Protein: CASSHPSLTQYF.

This clonotype was found once. V is TRBV5-1 and J is TRBJ2-1; 7 positions match TRBD1. Germline V lookup: CDR1 SGHRS, CDR2 YFSETQ. The CDR3 runs to 16 residues. J lost 7 bases, V lost 3 bases, and 13 bases had no gene match. This chain's CDR3 is CASSWQGVSGGNEQFF. Written as DNA, the CDR3 is TGCGCCAGCAGCTGGCAGGGGGTTTCGGGTGGGAATGAGCAGTTCTTC.

The CDR3: CASSDRSPQETQYF. In nucleotides, the CDR3 is TGCGCCAGCAGTGATAGGAGCCCCCAAGAGACCCAGTACTTC. This chain joins TRBV10-2 and TRBJ2-5; no clear D. Trimming left V 3 bases short and J 1 base short, with 9 bases between. Germline CDR1 WSHSY, CDR2 SAAADI. There are 14 residues in the CDR3.

This clonotype was detected only a few times. The rearrangement uses TRBV30 and TRBJ2-5, with unresolved D. This CDR3 comprises 12 residues. Germline V gives CDR1 GTSNPN, CDR2 SVGIG (reference sequence). V lost 0 bases, J lost 2 bases, and 4 bases lay in between. The CDR3 protein is CAWSVQQETQYF. The CDR3 DNA is TGTGCCTGGAGTGTACAGCAAGAGACCCAGTACTTC.

Only a few counts were recorded for this clonotype. V and J are TRBV4-3 and TRBJ1-6; a weak D match, TRBD1 (5 bases). This CDR3 is built from 14 residues. Trimming removed 4 bases at V and 10 bases at J, with 14 bases between. Germline V gives CDR1 LGHNA, CDR2 YSLEER. CDR3 sequence reads: CASSRDHKDSPLHF. As DNA, the CDR3 is TGCGCCAGCAGCCGGGACCATAAGGACTCACCCCTCCACTTT.

This clonotype was recorded a few times. This chain connects TRBV29-1 to TRBJ1-6; TRBD1 might be the D (6 bases). Germline V gives CDR1 SQVTM, CDR2 ANQGSEA. The V and J ends lost 4 bases and 5 bases respectively, with 9 bases between them. This CDR3 comprises 13 residues. Here the CDR3 reads CSVGGGDNSPLHF. The CDR3, as DNA: TGCAGCGTTGGCGGGGGCGATAATTCACCCCTCCACTTT.

CDR3 protein: CASSSYFGQALVWQYF. The DNA of the CDR3 is TGTGCCAGCAGCTCCTACTTCGGACAGGCCTTGGTATGGCAGTACTTC. The chain carries TRBV7-9 and TRBJ2-7; TRBD1 matches 7 bases. The length of the CDR3 is 16 residues. CDR1 and CDR2 (germline): SEHNR, FQNEAQ (reference sequence). The ends lost 4 bases at V and 9 bases at J; junction bases unmatched: 18.

This clonotype was seen only a few times. The gene calls are TRBV7-9 and TRBJ2-7; unclear D gene. The CDR3 length is 14 residues. Germline assignment: CDR1 SEHNR and CDR2 FQNEAQ (reference sequence). The V gene lost 1 base and the J gene lost 2 bases, with 9 bases spanning the gap. CDR3 region: CASSLVPRTYEQYF. In nucleotides, the CDR3 is TGTGCCAGCAGCTTAGTTCCCAGGACCTACGAGCAGTACTTC.

Only a few counts were recorded for this clonotype. The chain couples TRBV6-1 to TRBJ1-6; 11 bases match TRBD1. Trimming cost V 6 bases and J 4 bases; bases outside gene matches: 2. The CDR3 totals 15 residues. Germline lookup yields CDR1 MNHNS and CDR2 SASEGT. In DNA, the CDR3 is TGTGCCAGCAGGGGACAGGGGGATTATAATTCACCCCTCCACTTT. This gives the protein CASRGQGDYNSPLHF.

The sample holds a few counts of this clonotype. This chain uses TRBV5-1 with TRBJ2-1, with D perhaps TRBD2 (5 bases). V gave up 0 bases and J gave up 0 bases, with 16 bases separating them. Looked up from germline, CDR1 is SGHRS and CDR2 is YFSETQ. This CDR3 spans 18 amino acids. The CDR3, as DNA: TGCGCCAGCAGCTTGGCGGTGCGGGTTGGGAGCTCCTACAATGAGCAGTTCTTC. As protein: CASSLAVRVGSSYNEQFF.

The V call is TRBV20-1, the J call TRBJ2-7; 7 bases map to TRBD2. Unmatched junction bases numbered 6, after V lost 0 bases and J lost 4 bases. CDR3 size: 14 residues. Germline values: CDR1 DFQATT, CDR2 SNEGSKA (reference sequence). The CDR3 DNA reads as TGCAGTGCTAGAGATTGGGGGGAGGGATACGAGCAGTACTTC. Translation: CSARDWGEGYEQYF.

The chain employs TRBV4-3 and TRBJ2-3; D perhaps matches TRBD2 (5 bases). Germline-derived CDR1 and CDR2 are LGHNA and YSLEER. V was pared by 0 bases and J by 4 bases, with 8 bases between. CDR3 length: 14 residues. CDR3 in amino acids: CASSQDYGADTQYF. DNA for the CDR3: TGCGCCAGCAGCCAAGATTACGGGGCAGATACGCAGTATTTT.

The chain combines TRBV12-3 or TRBV12-4 with TRBJ2-1, with TRBD2 matching 10 bases. The CDR3 is 17 amino acids. Trimming cost V 3 bases and J 8 bases; bases outside gene matches: 13. CDR3: CASSFGSSSGRWDEQFF. The CDR3 nucleotides read TGTGCCAGCAGTTTCGGTTCTTCTAGCGGGAGATGGGATGAGCAGTTCTTC.

The CDR3: CSAESGRETYEQYF. The CDR3 DNA follows: TGCAGTGCTGAAAGCGGGAGGGAGACCTACGAGCAGTACTTC. The rearrangement joins TRBV20-1 to TRBJ2-7, with 10 bases aligning to TRBD2. V shed 5 bases and J 2 bases; nucleotides not matched to a gene: 6. The germline V gene has CDR1 DFQATT and CDR2 SNEGSKA (reference sequence). This CDR3 is 14 amino acids long.

This clonotype was counted at least ten times. This rearrangement joins TRBV5-1 to TRBJ2-1; 9 bases match TRBD1. The CDR3 consists of 13 residues. Germline V lookup: CDR1 SGHRS, CDR2 YFSETQ. The V segment lost 4 bases and the J segment 7 bases; nucleotides outside the gene matches: 3. In DNA, the CDR3 is TGCGCCAGCAGCGGACAGGGGACGAATGAGCAGTTCTTC. Translation gives CASSGQGTNEQFF.

In its sample, this clonotype was seen a few times. The chain carries TRBV6-5 and TRBJ2-5, with 9 bases that match TRBD1. Per the germline V gene, CDR1 is MNHEY and CDR2 is SVGAGI. The V gene end was trimmed by 0 bases and the J gene end by 6 bases; junction bases not matched to a gene: 8. The length of the CDR3 is 16 residues. In DNA form, the CDR3 reads TGTGCCAGCAGTTACTCGGGACAGGGCATGAGTAAGACCCAGTACTTC. This translates into CASSYSGQGMSKTQYF.

This clonotype was found a few times. V is TRBV28 and J is TRBJ2-7; tentatively, D is TRBD2 (6 bases). The CDR3 length is 12 residues. Germline V gene lookup returns CDR1 MDHEN and CDR2 SYDVKM. Deletions cut 8 bases from V and 4 bases from J, with 12 bases between. CDR3 bases: TGTGCCAGCTCGGGACTCCCTTACGAGCAGTACTTC. Protein sequence: CASSGLPYEQYF.

This clonotype was detected many times. The chain is built from TRBV12-3 or TRBV12-4 and TRBJ2-3; D is unresolved. The CDR3 covers 17 residues. Trimming cost V 1 base and J 2 bases, with 16 bases left between them. DNA of the CDR3: TGTGCCAGCAGTTTAGGGATTCGGCCGGCTGACACAGATACGCAGTATTTT. It is translated as CASSLGIRPADTDTQYF.

The chain recombines TRBV14 with TRBJ1-1; D remains ambiguous. Germline CDR1 reads SGHDN; CDR2 reads FVKESK. CDR3 length equals 16 residues. V lost 3 bases and J 1 base, leaving 15 bases between the germline ends. CDR3 protein: CASSQAFGVANTEAFF. CDR3 nucleotide sequence: TGTGCCAGCAGCCAGGCATTTGGGGTGGCGAACACTGAAGCTTTCTTT.

This clonotype was seen a handful of times. A clone one base away is much larger, so this may be a read error. The chain combines TRBV6-1 with TRBJ1-1, with D maybe TRBD1 (6 bases). This CDR3 contains 13 residues. V lost 6 bases to trimming and J lost 1 base, with 9 bases between them. Germline V gene lookup returns CDR1 MNHNS and CDR2 SASEGT. The CDR3 nucleotides read TGTGCCAGCAGGGACAGTGGGAACACTGAAGCTTTCTTT. It specifies CASRDSGNTEAFF.

The chain is built from TRBV28 and TRBJ2-7, with 7 nucleotides matching TRBD2. V lost 8 bases to trimming and J lost 3 bases; unmatched junction nucleotides: 19. CDR1 MDHEN and CDR2 SYDVKM come from the germline V gene. The CDR3 consists of 17 residues. The chain's CDR3 is CASSSSGEGARDYEQYF. In nucleotides, the CDR3 is TGTGCCAGCTCTAGCTCGGGGGAGGGAGCGAGGGACTACGAGCAGTACTTC. Full variable domain (missing parts from reference TRBV28 and TRBJ2-7): DVKVTQSSRYLVKRTGEKVFLECVQDMDHENMFWYRQDPGLGLRLIYFSYDVKMKEKGDIPEGYSVSREKKERFSLILESASTNQTSMYLCASSSSGEGARDYEQYFGPGTRLTVT.

This rearrangement joins TRBV11-2 to TRBJ2-1, with D possibly being TRBD2 (5 bases). V lost 5 bases to trimming and J lost 5 bases, with 19 bases between them. Per the germline V gene, CDR1 is SGHAT and CDR2 is FQNNGV. CDR3 length: 16 amino acids. The CDR3 reads CASSTRVMILDNEQFF. Here the CDR3 DNA reads TGTGCCAGCAGCACCCGGGTCATGATACTAGACAATGAGCAGTTCTTC.

In its sample, this clonotype was seen a few times. V is TRBV7-8 and J is TRBJ1-2; the match to TRBD1 covers 7 bases. The V and J ends lost 7 bases and 7 bases, in that order; junction bases with no gene match: 12. This CDR3 is 14 amino acids long. Germline V gives CDR1 SGHVS, CDR2 FQNEAQ. This CDR3 reads CASTQGTVEGGYTF. DNA of the CDR3: TGTGCCAGCACCCAAGGGACAGTCGAAGGTGGCTACACCTTC.